These T cell receptor beta chains were read from a single sample in a study of T-cell memory formation after mild COVID-19. MiXCR, applied by TCRdb to the 5' RACE reads, yields one record per CDR3 protein. This table has about 270,000 distinct CDR3 sequences, approximately 15% appearing once. Sequenced sample: PBMCs or a T cell subset sorted from them (not recorded which). The receptors were gathered from an adult woman who had mild COVID-19 (a few samples of this study predate the infection). Cell type and time point are not known. The CDR3 runs from the conserved cysteine through the conserved F or W. The D gene is left open where the match is weak. Size tells how often a clone was seen (once, few, many) or the class of an expanded clone, and some rows leave it out.

NA,TRBV5-1,TRBJ2-2,NA,TGCGCCAGCAGCTTGGCCTCGTCGGAGCTGTTTTTT,CASSLASSELFF
TRBD2,TRBV7-9,TRBJ2-2,NA,TGTGCCACGACCTTAGCGGGGGATGGCACCGGGGAGCTGTTTTTT,CATTLAGDGTGELFF
NA,TRBV18,TRBJ2-3,many,TGTGCCAGCTCATCTCTGAATCCTCGCACAGATACGCAGTATTTT,CASSSLNPRTDTQYF
NA,TRBV20-1,TRBJ2-7,few,TGCAGTGAGCACGGGACCCTCTACGAGCAGTACTTC,CSEHGTLYEQYF
NA,TRBV19,TRBJ1-1,NA,TGTGCCAGCCAAGGGAACACTGAAGCTTTCTTT,CASQGNTEAFF
NA,TRBV5-1,TRBJ2-7,few,TGCGCCAGCAGCTTGGTCGGCGGATCCGCCTACGAGCAGTACTTC,CASSLVGGSAYEQYF
NA,TRBV4-3,TRBJ2-1,many,TGCGCCAGCAGCCAAGGTTTTGGATTTGAGCAGTTCTTC,CASSQGFGFEQFF
NA,TRBV4-3,TRBJ2-7,NA,TGCGCCAGCAGCCAAAGACAAGGGAAGGCCTACGAGCAGTACTTC,CASSQRQGKAYEQYF
TRBD1,TRBV6-1,TRBJ2-5,few,TGTGCCAGCAACCGGGACAGGGTGGAGACCCAGTACTTC,CASNRDRVETQYF
NA,TRBV15,TRBJ2-5,few,TGTGCCACCAGCAGAGATCGAATAGGGTTAGAGACCCAGTACTTC,CATSRDRIGLETQYF
TRBD2,TRBV6-6,TRBJ2-1,NA,TGTGCCAGCAGGGACACTAGCGGGAGCTCCTACAATGAGCAGTTCTTC,CASRDTSGSSYNEQFF
NA,TRBV4-1,TRBJ1-1,few,TGCGCCAGCAGCAAAACCGCCAGGGAACCCACTGAAGCTTTCTTT,CASSKTAREPTEAFF
NA,TRBV18,TRBJ2-7,few,TGTGCCAGCTCACCAGCGGGGGCCTCCGAGCAGTACTTC,CASSPAGASEQYF
NA,TRBV12-3/TRBV12-4,TRBJ1-2,NA,TGTGCCAGCAGTGTGACACCCAACTATGGCTACACCTTC,CASSVTPNYGYTF
NA,TRBV7-2,TRBJ2-1,many,TGTGCCAGCAGCCAGACCCTAGCGAATGAGCAGTTCTTC,CASSQTLANEQFF
TRBD1,TRBV15,TRBJ1-2,NA,TGTGCCACCAGCAGGGACAGGTATGGCTACACCTTC,CATSRDRYGYTF
TRBD2,TRBV30,TRBJ2-5,NA,TGTGCCTGGAGTGCCACGGGACTAGCGGGGGGCCGGGAGACCCAGTACTTC,CAWSATGLAGGRETQYF
NA,TRBV12-3/TRBV12-4,TRBJ2-7,NA,TGTGCCAGCAGAAACAGAAGCTCCTACGAGCAGTACTTC,CASRNRSSYEQYF
NA,TRBV19,TRBJ2-1,NA,TGTGCCAGCGCCCCCGGAGACTCAGGGGTTGATGAGCAGTTCTTC,CASAPGDSGVDEQFF
NA,TRBV7-9,TRBJ2-3,NA,TGTGCCAGCAGCTTAGTCCACACCGGCACAGATACGCAGTATTTT,CASSLVHTGTDTQYF
TRBD1,TRBV10-3,TRBJ2-1,NA,TGTGCCATCAGTGCGGGACAGGGGACCTATGAGCAGTTCTTC,CAISAGQGTYEQFF
NA,TRBV2,TRBJ2-3,few,TGTGCCAGCACCATGCGCAGGGGAACAGATACGCAGTATTTT,CASTMRRGTDTQYF
NA,TRBV5-1,TRBJ2-5,few,TGCGCCAGCAGCTTGGCGCGGGGAGAGACCCAGTACTTC,CASSLARGETQYF
NA,TRBV10-3,TRBJ1-1,once,TGTGCCATCGGACGGTTGAACACTGAAGCTTTCTTT,CAIGRLNTEAFF
TRBD2,TRBV7-9,TRBJ2-5,few,TGTGCCAGCAGCCAAAACTCGCGACTAGCGGGGGGAGAGACCCAGTACTTC,CASSQNSRLAGGETQYF
NA,TRBV5-4,TRBJ2-7,few,TGTGCCAGCAGCTTGGTGGGGGGAACTTCATCGGGAGAGCAGTACTTC,CASSLVGGTSSGEQYF
TRBD1,TRBV12-3/TRBV12-4,TRBJ2-1,NA,TGTGCCAGCAGATACAAGACAGGGGGCGTGGGTAATGAGCAGTTCTTC,CASRYKTGGVGNEQFF
NA,TRBV5-6,TRBJ2-7,few,TGTGCCAGCAGCTCCCCAGCTGGGACGGAATACGAGCAGTACTTC,CASSSPAGTEYEQYF
NA,TRBV7-7,TRBJ2-6,NA,TGTGCCAGCAGTCCTCAGAAGATCTCTGGGGCCAACGTCCTGACTTTC,CASSPQKISGANVLTF
TRBD2,TRBV6-5,TRBJ2-7,few,TGTGCCAGCAGCGGCGGGAGGGGGCTTAGCTACGAGCAGTACTTC,CASSGGRGLSYEQYF
NA,TRBV30,TRBJ1-3,NA,TGTGCCTGGAGTGTAGGTGGGGCAAACACCATATATTTT,CAWSVGGANTIYF
NA,TRBV6-2/TRBV6-3,TRBJ1-6,many,TGTGCCAGCAGCGTCCCCCGGAATTCACCCCTCCACTTT,CASSVPRNSPLHF
TRBD1,TRBV29-1,TRBJ1-4,NA,TGCAGCGTCGCCGGGACAGCGAATAATGAAAAACTGTTTTTT,CSVAGTANNEKLFF
TRBD2,TRBV19,TRBJ2-5,NA,TGTGCCAGTAGTAATCCTAGCGGCCAAGAGACCCAGTACTTC,CASSNPSGQETQYF
NA,TRBV27,TRBJ2-3,few,TGTGCCAGCAAAGGGGCCGAGTTCACAGATACGCAGTATTTT,CASKGAEFTDTQYF
TRBD2,TRBV7-8,TRBJ2-3,once,TGTGCCAGCAGCGGACTAGCGAACTCCTGGAGGACAGATACGCAGTATTTT,CASSGLANSWRTDTQYF
NA,TRBV10-3,TRBJ2-3,many,TGTGCCATCAGTCCTGCCACAGATACGCAGTATTTT,CAISPATDTQYF
NA,TRBV4-3,TRBJ1-2,NA,TGCGCCAGCAGCCAATCCTCGGGGGATGGCTACACCTTC,CASSQSSGDGYTF
NA,TRBV7-2,TRBJ2-5,few,TGTGCCAGCAGCGGCCGGAGCTCGGCCCAAGAGACCCAGTACTTC,CASSGRSSAQETQYF
TRBD1,TRBV7-6,TRBJ1-2,few,TGTGCCAGCAGCTTATCCTCCGGGACAGGGGGCTATGGCTACACCTTC,CASSLSSGTGGYGYTF
NA,TRBV12-3/TRBV12-4,TRBJ2-5,NA,TGTGCCAGCAGCGCTCGGGCTGGGCACCAAGAGACCCAGTACTTC,CASSARAGHQETQYF
TRBD2,TRBV24-1,TRBJ2-1,many,TGTGCCACCAGTGACTCCTTCGGGAGGGAAACCTACAATGAGCAGTTCTTC,CATSDSFGRETYNEQFF
TRBD1,TRBV12-3/TRBV12-4,TRBJ1-5,NA,TGTGCCAGCAGTTTTGGGACAGGGCGCAATCAGCCCCAGCATTTT,CASSFGTGRNQPQHF
TRBD1,TRBV3-1,TRBJ2-7,few,TGTGCCAGCAGCCTTGCGTCCAGGACAGGGTCCTACGAGCAGTACTTC,CASSLASRTGSYEQYF